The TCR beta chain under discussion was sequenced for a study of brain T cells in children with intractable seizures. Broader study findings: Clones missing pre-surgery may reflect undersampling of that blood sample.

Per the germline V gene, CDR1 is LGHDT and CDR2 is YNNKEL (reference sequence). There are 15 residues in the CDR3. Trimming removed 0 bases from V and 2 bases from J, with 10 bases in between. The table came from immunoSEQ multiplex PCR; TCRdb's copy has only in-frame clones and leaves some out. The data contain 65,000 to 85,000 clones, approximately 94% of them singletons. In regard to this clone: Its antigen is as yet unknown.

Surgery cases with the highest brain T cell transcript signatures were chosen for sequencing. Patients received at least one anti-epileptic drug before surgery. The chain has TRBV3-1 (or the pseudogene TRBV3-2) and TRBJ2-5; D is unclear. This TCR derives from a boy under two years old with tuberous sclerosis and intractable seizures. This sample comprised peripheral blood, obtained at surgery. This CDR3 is CASSQEAEPQETQYF. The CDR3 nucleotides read TGTGCCAGCAGCCAAGAAGCTGAGCCACAAGAGACCCAGTACTTC.